Presented here are 26 T cell receptor beta chains from one specimen sequenced in a study of shared clonotypes between healthy human individuals. Sequencing used immunoSEQ multiplex PCR; TCRdb keeps in-frame clones, though not all of them. This table holds 660,000 or so clones, roughly 96% found once. It was CD45RO-negative cells, positively selected for CCR7, that made up naive CD8 cells, with terminally differentiated effector memory CD45RA+ cells excluded. Sequenced material: naive CD8+ T cells sorted from blood. The receptor source for this set is a woman aged 25 to 39 in good health.

Note on this clone: This specimen includes other DNA sequences encoding the same CDR3. The chain uses TRBV19 and TRBJ2-7; a possible D gene is TRBD2 (5 bases). The germline V gene has CDR1 LNHDA and CDR2 SQIVND (reference sequence). Trimming took off 3 bases at V and 2 bases at J, with 8 bases between the two ends. This CDR3 is built from 13 residues. The CDR3 DNA sequence: TGTGCCAGTAGTATCGCCGGGGCCTACGAGCAGTACTTC. Translation: CASSIAGAYEQYF.

The chain couples TRBV27 to TRBJ2-2; a weak D match, TRBD1 (6 bases). The CDR3 length is 14 residues. Germline V lookup: CDR1 MNHEY, CDR2 SMNVEV (reference sequence). With 3 bases removed from V and 7 bases from J, the gap between germline ends came to 12 bases. The CDR3 sequence is CASSFLGAVGELFF. The CDR3 bases are TGTGCCAGCAGTTTCTTGGGGGCGGTCGGGGAGCTGTTTTTT.

This chain links TRBV19 with TRBJ1-1; 9 bases map to TRBD1. Germline CDR1 is LNHDA and CDR2 is SQIVND (reference sequence). The CDR3 runs to 15 residues. Trimming cost V 2 bases and J 3 bases; bases outside gene matches: 4. The CDR3 protein is CASSIYTGGHTEAFF. The CDR3, as DNA: TGTGCCAGTAGTATATATACAGGGGGCCACACTGAAGCTTTCTTT.

The chain has TRBV5-4 and TRBJ2-6; D is ambiguous. Per the germline V gene, CDR1 is SGHNT and CDR2 is YYREEE (reference sequence). V was pared by 4 bases and J by 0 bases, with 11 bases between. The CDR3 loop spans 16 amino acids. The CDR3 region has the DNA TGTGCCAGCAGCCAACGACTCTCCTCTGGGGCCAACGTCCTGACTTTC. Amino acid sequence: CASSQRLSSGANVLTF.

In the case of this clone: The same CDR3 can be traced to other DNA sequences in this sample. This rearrangement joins TRBV27 to TRBJ2-3, with D hard to call. Germline CDR1 is MNHEY and CDR2 is SMNVEV (reference sequence). V lost 5 bases, J lost 0 bases, and 6 bases lay in between. The CDR3 contains 13 residues. CDR3 region: CASSPISTDTQYF. The CDR3 DNA reads as TGTGCCAGCAGTCCTATAAGCACAGATACGCAGTATTTT.

The J gene is TRBJ2-1, the V gene TRBV29-1, with TRBD2 matching over 7 bases. The CDR3 is 13 residues long. Trimming cost V 5 bases and J 2 bases; bases outside gene matches: 3. The germline gives CDR1 SQVTM, CDR2 ANQGSEA. The CDR3 region is CSVSSGTYNEQFF. The CDR3 DNA sequence: TGCAGCGTTTCCAGCGGGACCTACAATGAGCAGTTCTTC.

This clone is a singleton in its sample. The rearrangement uses TRBV13 and TRBJ2-1; TRBD1 agrees at 7 bases. V dropped 2 bases and J dropped 5; count of bases not matched to a gene: 3. The CDR3 consists of 14 residues. Germline loops: CDR1 PRHDT, CDR2 FYEKMQ (reference sequence). The CDR3 DNA reads TGTGCCAGCAGCTTACAGGGGGTAGACAATGAGCAGTTCTTC. Protein sequence: CASSLQGVDNEQFF.

The chain uses TRBV11-3 and TRBJ2-7, with a tentative D call TRBD1 (6 bases). V was cut by 1 base and J by 4 bases, with 14 bases left in between. The CDR3 totals 15 residues. Looked up from germline, CDR1 is SGHNT and CDR2 is YENEEA. CDR3 sequence (DNA): TGTGCCAGCAGCTTAGGCCGTGGGACAAGTTACGAGCAGTACTTC. Encoded protein: CASSLGRGTSYEQYF.

The chain joins TRBV5-8 to TRBJ2-1; D unresolved. CDR1 and CDR2 (germline): SGHTS, YDEGEE. CDR3 size: 13 residues. Deletions cut 0 bases from V and 6 bases from J, with 7 bases between. The CDR3 loop is CASSLGTSNEQFF. CDR3 DNA sequence: TGTGCCAGCAGCTTGGGAACGAGCAATGAGCAGTTCTTC.

V is TRBV6-5 and J is TRBJ2-7; D is unclear. V gave up 0 bases and J gave up 4 bases, with 13 bases separating them. Germline-derived CDR1 and CDR2 are MNHEY and SVGAGI. The CDR3 runs to 15 residues. CDR3 protein: CASSYSRLSQYEQYF. Written as DNA, the CDR3 is TGTGCCAGCAGTTACTCGAGGCTGTCGCAGTACGAGCAGTACTTC.

The V gene is TRBV19, the J gene TRBJ2-3; 8 nucleotides line up with TRBD1. Germline V gene sequence: CDR1 LNHDA, CDR2 SQIVND (reference sequence). The CDR3 sequence is 15 residues long. J was trimmed by 6 bases and V by 6 bases; bases with no gene match: 11. CDR3 bases: TGTGCCAGTAGATCCGGGACAGGCCCCCGGGATACGCAGTATTTT. Its translation is CASRSGTGPRDTQYF.

The chain uses TRBV27 and TRBJ1-1, with D possibly matching TRBD1 (5 bases). V lost 0 bases to trimming and J lost 3 bases, with 8 bases between them. CDR1 and CDR2 (germline): MNHEY, SMNVEV (reference sequence). CDR3 length: 14 amino acids. The CDR3 DNA sequence: TGTGCCAGCAGTTTATCACCAGGGCACACTGAAGCTTTCTTT. Its protein is CASSLSPGHTEAFF.

The V and J genes are TRBV2 and TRBJ2-7; the match to TRBD2 covers 7 bases. The trim removed 8 bases at V and 2 bases at J, leaving 3 bases unmatched. CDR3 length: 12 amino acids. CDR1 is SNHLY, CDR2 FYNNEI, per germline. DNA for the CDR3: TGTGCCAGCGGGGGGGGAACCTACGAGCAGTACTTC. Translated: CASGGGTYEQYF.

The CDR3 sequence is CASSDGLAGGSTDTQYF. The CDR3 coding sequence is TGTGCCAGCAGCGACGGACTAGCGGGAGGAAGCACAGATACGCAGTATTTT. The chain employs TRBV7-9 and TRBJ2-3; 14 bases fit TRBD2. Germline V gene sequence: CDR1 SEHNR, CDR2 FQNEAQ (reference sequence). The CDR3 length is 17 residues. After removal of 5 bases from V and 0 bases from J, the junction contained 4 bases not matched to a gene.

J is TRBJ2-1 and V is TRBV5-6; the D is unclear. The germline V gene encodes CDR1 SGHDT and CDR2 YYEEEE. The CDR3 consists of 14 residues. The V gene lost 2 bases and the J gene lost 3 bases, with 9 bases spanning the gap. The CDR3 bases are TGTGCCAGCAGCTTAAGTGGAGACTACAATGAGCAGTTCTTC. Residues: CASSLSGDYNEQFF. Full variable domain (rest looked up from reference TRBV5-6 and TRBJ2-1): DAGVTQSPTHLIKTRGQQVTLRCSPKSGHDTVSWYQQALGQGPQFIFQYYEEEERQRGNFPDRFSGHQFPNYSSELNVNALLLGDSALYLCASSLSGDYNEQFFGPGTRLTVL.

The genes are TRBV25-1 and TRBJ1-2, with D maybe TRBD1 (5 bases). Germline V gene lookup returns CDR1 MGHDK and CDR2 SYGVNS. This CDR3 has 14 amino acids. V was clipped by 1 base and J by 2 bases, with 8 bases between them. As DNA, the CDR3 is TGTGCCAGCAGTGAATGGGAGGGGAACTATGGCTACACCTTC. The encoded protein is CASSEWEGNYGYTF.

The V gene is TRBV27, the J gene TRBJ2-1; 9 bases align to TRBD2. Germline CDR1 is MNHEY and CDR2 is SMNVEV (reference sequence). The CDR3 runs 17 residues. V trimming: 3 bases; J trimming: 4 bases; junction bases outside the gene matches: 10. The CDR3 sequence: CASSLSIAGALYNEQFF. The CDR3 DNA is TGTGCCAGCAGTTTGTCTATAGCGGGAGCCCTTTACAATGAGCAGTTCTTC.

The V gene is TRBV6-4, the J gene TRBJ2-1, with D tentatively TRBD2 (5 bases). The V end lost 1 base, the J end lost 7 bases, and 14 bases lay between the germline ends. The CDR3 consists of 15 residues. Germline values: CDR1 MRHNA, CDR2 SNTAGT. The CDR3 here is CASSDFHGGGNEQFF. CDR3 in DNA: TGTGCCAGCAGTGACTTTCACGGAGGCGGGAATGAGCAGTTCTTC.

The CDR3 is CASSVGGGTLGTGELFF. Written as DNA, the CDR3 is TGTGCCAGCAGCGTAGGTGGAGGAACCCTTGGCACCGGGGAGCTGTTTTTT. V is TRBV9 and J is TRBJ2-2; D is possibly TRBD2 (5 bases). Germline CDR1 SGDLS, CDR2 YYNGEE. V was trimmed by 0 bases and J by 4 bases, leaving 16 bases between them. The CDR3 is 17 residues long.

Here the CDR3 reads CASSLESGVFYGYTF. The CDR3 coding sequence is TGTGCCAGCAGCTTGGAGTCGGGTGTTTTCTATGGCTACACCTTC. J is TRBJ1-2 and V is TRBV5-6; the D is unclear. The CDR3 extends over 15 amino acids. Trimming left V 0 bases short and J 4 bases short, with 13 bases between. CDR1 SGHDT and CDR2 YYEEEE come from the germline V gene.

The J gene is TRBJ2-7, the V gene TRBV6-5; no definite D call. Germline V gene sequence: CDR1 MNHEY, CDR2 SVGAGI. The CDR3 sequence is 13 residues long. V lost 1 base, J lost 6 bases, and 10 bases lay in between. CDR3 region: CASSYYIGREQYF. The CDR3 coding sequence is TGTGCCAGCAGTTACTACATAGGGCGCGAGCAGTACTTC.

The rearrangement links TRBV10-1 to TRBJ2-3; tentatively, D is TRBD2 (6 bases). The germline V gene has CDR1 WNHNN and CDR2 SYGVQD (reference sequence). The V end was cut by 3 bases, the J end by 0 bases, with 13 bases between. This CDR3 is built from 16 residues. The CDR3 region has the DNA TGCGCCAGCAGTGAACTCGGGACTTTCAGCACAGATACGCAGTATTTT. Translated, it gives CASSELGTFSTDTQYF.

The gene calls are TRBV28 and TRBJ2-5, with D perhaps given as TRBD1 or TRBD2 (5 bases each). The germline gives CDR1 MDHEN, CDR2 SYDVKM. The ends were cut back, 5 bases at V and 5 bases at J, with 15 bases in the middle. There are 14 residues in the CDR3. The CDR3 nucleotides read TGTGCCAGCAGTCAACCCGGGACCGATGAGACCCAGTACTTC. It translates to CASSQPGTDETQYF.

The rearrangement links TRBV7-2 to TRBJ2-1, with a tentative D call TRBD2 (6 bases). Germline V CDR1 and CDR2: SGHTA, FQGNSA. Trimming shortened V by 4 bases and J by 9 bases, and 19 bases separated the two germline ends. The CDR3 totals 15 residues. The CDR3, as DNA: TGTGCCAGCAGCTCATCAACCGGGAGCTACTCTGAGCAGTTCTTC. Translating gives CASSSSTGSYSEQFF.

CDR3 sequence: CASSSLLDSPNTEAFF. The DNA for the CDR3 is TGTGCCAGCAGTTCTTTACTCGACTCACCGAACACTGAAGCTTTCTTT. The chain uses TRBV27 and TRBJ1-1, with D hard to call. This CDR3 has 16 amino acids. V shed 4 bases and J shed 1 base, with 16 bases lying between them. CDR1 and CDR2 from the germline V gene are MNHEY and SMNVEV (reference sequence).

V usage is TRBV15 and J usage is TRBJ1-5; no firm D call. Looked up from germline, CDR1 is LNHNV and CDR2 is YYDKDF (reference sequence). The CDR3 runs to 14 residues. V gave up 5 bases and J gave up 1 base, with 9 bases separating them. CDR3 protein: CATSVPGSNQPQHF. Written as DNA, the CDR3 is TGTGCCACCAGCGTACCGGGGAGCAATCAGCCCCAGCATTTT.